Presented here are 20 T cell receptor beta chains from one specimen sequenced in a study of blood T cell repertoires in COVID-19. Clones were sequenced by immunoSEQ multiplex PCR, and TCRdb holds only the in-frame ones, with some missing. The sample shows about 140,000 clones, around 90% of them seen only once. The sample consisted of peripheral blood. The source is a human donor in a cohort sampled during active COVID-19.

The rearrangement uses TRBV28 and TRBJ1-2; TRBD1 might be the D (5 bases). Trimming removed 5 bases from V and 2 bases from J, with 12 bases in between. The CDR3 length is 14 residues. The germline V gene encodes CDR1 MDHEN and CDR2 SYDVKM. The CDR3 loop is CASSIRAGNYGYTF. As DNA, the CDR3 is TGTGCCAGCAGTATCCGCGCAGGGAACTATGGCTACACCTTC.

The chain couples TRBV28 to TRBJ1-2, with 12 bases identical to TRBD1. The germline V gene encodes CDR1 MDHEN and CDR2 SYDVKM. The CDR3 totals 17 residues. V gave up 5 bases and J gave up 0 bases; unmatched junction bases: 7. CDR3 nucleotide sequence: TGTGCCAGCAGTACACCGGGACAGGGGGCCACTAACTATGGCTACACCTTC. Translating gives CASSTPGQGATNYGYTF.

Many counts were recorded for this clone. The chain combines TRBV6-1 with TRBJ2-7; D is uncertain. The V and J ends lost 3 bases and 3 bases respectively, with 9 bases between them. Germline loops: CDR1 MNHNS, CDR2 SASEGT. The CDR3 has 13 amino acids. The CDR3, as DNA: TGTGCCAGCAGTGACGGCCCAGGCTACGAGCAGTACTTC. It is translated as CASSDGPGYEQYF.

The gene calls are TRBV5-5 and TRBJ2-7, with 8 positions matching TRBD2. The CDR3 is 15 residues long. Germline CDR1 SGHKS, CDR2 YYEKEE (reference sequence). Trimming at V came to 4 bases and at J to 8 bases, leaving 14 bases not matched to a gene. The CDR3 here is CASSNRTSMGMKQYF. The DNA for the CDR3 is TGTGCCAGCAGCAACCGGACTAGCATGGGAATGAAGCAGTACTTC.

The chain employs TRBV5-1 and TRBJ1-3, with TRBD1 identical over 7 bases. Germline trimming cut 7 bases from V and 0 bases from J; bases unmatched to any gene: 7. The germline V gene encodes CDR1 SGHRS and CDR2 YFSETQ. The CDR3 covers 15 residues. The DNA for the CDR3 is TGCGCCAGCGGTAAGGGGGACAGCTCTGGAAACACCATATATTTT. Encoded protein: CASGKGDSSGNTIYF.

This clone was recorded once. The genes are TRBV6-5 and TRBJ1-5; the D gene is possibly TRBD1 (5 bases). The CDR3 covers 13 residues. Germline CDR1 is MNHEY and CDR2 is SVGAGI. V was trimmed by 0 bases and J by 5 bases, leaving 5 bases between them. The CDR3 spells CASSYSGHQPQHF. The CDR3, as DNA: TGTGCCAGCAGTTACTCGGGGCATCAGCCCCAGCATTTT.

The genes are TRBV11-2 and TRBJ1-6, with D possibly matching TRBD1 (6 bases). The V end was cut by 7 bases, the J end by 0 bases, with 10 bases between. The germline gives CDR1 SGHAT, CDR2 FQNNGV. The CDR3 covers 15 residues. The CDR3 spells CASTPDSSYNSPLHF. The CDR3 bases are TGTGCCAGCACCCCGGACAGCTCCTATAATTCACCCCTCCACTTT.

This clone was counted a single time. The chain has TRBV9 and TRBJ2-7; maybe TRBD2 (5 bases). The CDR3 has 12 residues. V lost 4 bases and J 5 bases, leaving 10 bases between the germline ends. Germline values: CDR1 SGDLS, CDR2 YYNGEE. This CDR3 reads CASSSFGNEQYF. CDR3 bases: TGTGCCAGCAGCTCCTTCGGGAACGAGCAGTACTTC.

The chain couples TRBV6-5 to TRBJ1-3; no reliable D call. Trimming took 6 bases from V and 0 from J, leaving 6 bases between them. The germline V gene encodes CDR1 MNHEY and CDR2 SVGAGI. CDR3 size: 13 residues. The CDR3 region has the DNA TGTGCCAGCAGCACAATCTCTGGAAACACCATATATTTT. This translates into CASSTISGNTIYF.

A few counts support this clone. The chain employs TRBV9 and TRBJ2-3; 9 nucleotides agree with TRBD1. The CDR3 spans 16 residues. Per the germline V gene, CDR1 is SGDLS and CDR2 is YYNGEE. The trim removed 3 bases at V and 4 bases at J, leaving 9 bases unmatched. DNA of the CDR3: TGTGCCAGCAGCGGCCGGGACAGGGAAGTTGCAGATACGCAGTATTTT. This translates into CASSGRDREVADTQYF.

V is TRBV5-1 and J is TRBJ1-1; 9 bases align to TRBD1. This CDR3 contains 14 residues. Unmatched junction bases numbered 9, after V lost 2 bases and J lost 10 bases. The germline gives CDR1 SGHRS, CDR2 YFSETQ. CDR3 bases: TGCGCCAGCAGCTTAGCCGGACAGGGGTCTCCAGCTTTCTTT. This sequence encodes CASSLAGQGSPAFF.

J is TRBJ1-6 and V is TRBV5-1, with D possibly matching TRBD1 (5 bases). Germline CDR1 is SGHRS and CDR2 is YFSETQ. With 0 bases removed from V and 7 bases from J, the gap between germline ends came to 8 bases. The CDR3 length is 14 residues. CDR3 residues: CASSLGTRNSPLHF. The DNA of the CDR3 is TGCGCCAGCAGCTTGGGGACACGGAATTCACCCCTCCACTTT.

V and J are TRBV6-5 and TRBJ1-5; 8 bases match TRBD1. The ends lost 4 bases at V and 4 bases at J; junction bases unmatched: 3. The CDR3 consists of 14 residues. Germline V gives CDR1 MNHEY, CDR2 SVGAGI. In DNA, the CDR3 is TGTGCCAGCAGTTTTGGACAGGGTAATCAGCCCCAGCATTTT. Protein product: CASSFGQGNQPQHF.

This clone occurred once. The rearrangement uses TRBV10-2 and TRBJ2-1; 11 nucleotides line up with TRBD2. CDR3 length: 17 amino acids. V was clipped by 8 bases and J by 5 bases; unmatched bases: 14. CDR1 is WSHSY, CDR2 SAAADI, per germline. CDR3 loop: CASRAFTSGGFNNEQFF. The CDR3 nucleotides read TGCGCCAGCCGAGCTTTTACTAGCGGGGGTTTCAACAATGAGCAGTTCTTC.

The chain couples TRBV5-1 to TRBJ1-4; no reliable D call. The germline V gene encodes CDR1 SGHRS and CDR2 YFSETQ. The germline V and J ends were trimmed by 3 bases and 8 bases, with 17 bases remaining between them. The CDR3 runs 15 residues. CDR3 in DNA: TGCGCCAGCAGCTGGGGTCGGGCCTCGGGGGAAAAACTGTTTTTT. Translation gives CASSWGRASGEKLFF.

This rearrangement joins TRBV5-1 to TRBJ2-1, with TRBD2 matching 13 bases. V lost 4 bases, J lost 4 bases, and 11 bases stayed unmatched. Germline CDR1 is SGHRS and CDR2 is YFSETQ. The CDR3 sequence is 18 residues long. CDR3 region: CASSKLGTSGASYNEQFF. The CDR3 DNA follows: TGCGCCAGCAGCAAATTAGGGACTAGCGGGGCTTCTTACAATGAGCAGTTCTTC.

This chain connects TRBV2 to TRBJ1-4; tentative D call: TRBD1 (5 bases). This CDR3 contains 15 residues. V dropped 8 bases and J dropped 5 bases, with 18 bases sitting between them. CDR1 and CDR2 from the germline V gene are SNHLY and FYNNEI. CDR3 sequence reads: CASQGLAGRNEKLFF. The CDR3 DNA sequence: TGTGCCAGCCAGGGACTAGCGGGACGGAATGAAAAACTGTTTTTT.

The chain carries TRBV12-3 or TRBV12-4 and TRBJ2-7; D ambiguous. The V and J ends lost 1 base and 4 bases respectively, with 5 bases between them. The CDR3 is made up of 12 amino acids. In DNA, the CDR3 is TGTGCCAGCAGTTTAGACAAATACGAGCAGTACTTC. This encodes CASSLDKYEQYF.

This chain links TRBV7-3 with TRBJ2-7, with 10 bases matching TRBD2. This CDR3 region has 15 residues. V shed 5 bases, J shed 2 bases, and the junction held 6 bases outside the gene matches. Looked up from germline, CDR1 is SGHTA and CDR2 is FQGTGA. The DNA of the CDR3 is TGTGCCAGCAGCCAATCCAGCGGGAGGGCCTACGAGCAGTACTTC. This sequence encodes CASSQSSGRAYEQYF.

The V and J genes are TRBV7-8 and TRBJ2-7, with a possible D match to TRBD2 (6 bases). V was clipped by 5 bases and J by 3 bases, with 14 bases between them. The germline gives CDR1 SGHVS, CDR2 FQNEAQ. The CDR3 consists of 14 residues. This chain's CDR3 is CASSPRTNYYEQYF. The DNA for the CDR3 is TGTGCCAGCAGCCCAAGGACTAACTACTACGAGCAGTACTTC.